These 7 T cell receptor beta chains originate from one sample sequenced in a study of CD8+ T cells in alopecia areata. Treatment indicated: oral pan-JAK inhibitor, 5-10 mg twice daily. RNA was extracted and reverse transcribed into cDNA as the sequencing template. Using immunoSEQ multiplex PCR, the repertoire was profiled, and TCRdb retains in-frame clones only, with some absent. The sample lists 150,000 to 200,000 clones, 64% seen once, with approximately 1.3% in the top ten. Material: CD4+ T cells sorted from blood, obtained around week 50, from a patient treated with tofacitinib. These receptors were obtained from a human donor with alopecia areata.

This clone was observed a handful of times. The genes are TRBV29-1 and TRBJ1-1, with a weak D call TRBD1 (6 bases). Deletions cut 6 bases from V and 6 bases from J, with 14 bases between. This CDR3 has 12 amino acids. Germline V lookup: CDR1 SQVTM, CDR2 ANQGSEA. The CDR3 region has the DNA TGCAGCGTGATGAAACAGGGTGCTGAAGCTTTCTTT. It specifies CSVMKQGAEAFF.

This clone came up once. V and J are TRBV29-1 and TRBJ1-2; no firm D call. This CDR3 contains 8 residues. V lost 7 bases and J 8 bases, leaving 5 bases between the germline ends. Germline V gives CDR1 SQVTM, CDR2 ANQGSEA. CDR3 amino acids: CSAWGYTF. The CDR3 DNA reads as TGCAGCGCGTGGGGCTACACCTTC. The full variable domain, with the rest looked up from reference TRBV29-1 and TRBJ1-2, is SAVISQKPSRDICQRGTSLTIQCQVDSQVTMMFWYRQQPGQSLTLIATANQGSEATYESGFVIDKFPISRPNLTFSTLTVSNMSPEDSSIYLCSAWGYTFGSGTRLTVV.

This chain uses TRBV6-6 with TRBJ1-6, with D possibly being TRBD1 (5 bases). Germline V gene sequence: CDR1 MNHNY, CDR2 SVGAGI (reference sequence). V was clipped by 7 bases and J by 7 bases, with 17 bases between them. The length of the CDR3 is 15 residues. CDR3 DNA: TGTGCCAGCAACTACATCGGGGGAGCGAATTCACCCCTCCACTTT. It specifies CASNYIGGANSPLHF.

The rearrangement joins TRBV5-4 to TRBJ2-5, with D maybe TRBD2 (6 bases). V dropped 6 bases and J dropped 3 bases, with 12 bases sitting between them. Germline V gene lookup returns CDR1 SGHNT and CDR2 YYREEE (reference sequence). There are 13 residues in the CDR3. The CDR3 region is CASTRGFEETQYF. The CDR3 coding sequence is TGTGCCAGCACCCGGGGGTTCGAAGAGACCCAGTACTTC.

Within the sample, this clone is medium-sized (0.01 to 0.1%). The chain links TRBV2 to TRBJ1-4, with 9 bases aligning to TRBD1. The CDR3 length is 14 residues. The germline V gene has CDR1 SNHLY and CDR2 FYNNEI. V was clipped by 6 bases and J by 8 bases; unmatched bases: 7. The CDR3, as DNA: TGTGCCAGCAGCCCCGGGACAGGGAGGGAAAAACTGTTTTTT. This translates into CASSPGTGREKLFF.

This clone was seen once. The chain couples TRBV7-2 to TRBJ2-7, with TRBD1 as a possible D gene (5 bases). CDR1 and CDR2 from the germline V gene are SGHTA and FQGNSA. The V and J ends lost 5 bases and 2 bases respectively, with 7 bases between them. This CDR3 is 12 amino acids long. The CDR3 is CASSQGPYEQYF. CDR3 bases: TGTGCCAGCAGCCAGGGCCCCTACGAGCAGTACTTC.

The rearrangement links TRBV29-1 to TRBJ2-3; unclear D gene. This CDR3 is built from 12 residues. Germline CDR1 and CDR2: SQVTM and ANQGSEA. Trimming took 4 bases from V and 0 from J, leaving 5 bases between them. The CDR3 spells CSVADSTDTQYF. CDR3 bases: TGCAGCGTTGCGGACAGCACAGATACGCAGTATTTT.